This is a list of T cell receptor beta chains from one sample in a study of cytomegalovirus exposure and HLA in healthy donors. Sequencing used immunoSEQ multiplex PCR; TCRdb keeps in-frame clones, though not all of them. The sample lists some 240,000 clones; about 90% were seen once. The sample comprised PBMCs. These receptors were collected from a woman aged 25 to 39 in good health and CMV-seropositive. CDR3s include the opening cysteine and the closing phenylalanine or tryptophan. The D gene is left open where the match is weak. Part of the rows lack a size; the others show once, few, many or a class for expanded clones.

-,TRBV19,TRBJ2-1,TRBD2,CASSSGRADNEQFF,TGTGCCAGTAGTAGCGGGAGGGCCGACAATGAGCAGTTCTTC
-,TRBV27,TRBJ1-2,TRBD1,CASSSDRADGYTF,TGTGCCAGCAGTTCGGACAGGGCCGATGGCTACACCTTC
few,TRBV27,TRBJ2-1,-,CASSTLWGDSYNEQFF,TGTGCCAGCAGTACTCTTTGGGGGGACTCCTACAATGAGCAGTTCTTC
-,TRBV5-1,TRBJ1-2,-,CASSLGVSGGFDLNGYTF,TGCGCCAGCAGCTTGGGAGTGTCGGGGGGGTTCGACTTGAATGGCTACACCTTC
-,TRBV19,TRBJ1-3,-,CASSIRQLNTIYF,TGTGCCAGTAGTATTCGACAGCTAAACACCATATATTTT
-,TRBV28,TRBJ1-3,-,CASSLTGLTGNTIYF,TGTGCCAGCAGTTTAACAGGGTTGACAGGAAACACCATATATTTT
-,TRBV7-2,TRBJ2-5,TRBD2,CASSLIGSGRIRETQYF,TGTGCCAGCAGCTTAATAGGTAGCGGGAGGATTCGGGAGACCCAGTACTTC
-,TRBV5-4,TRBJ2-7,-,CASSLVSSYEQYF,TGTGCCAGCAGCTTGGTCTCCTCCTACGAGCAGTACTTC
-,TRBV28,TRBJ1-5,-,CASSSQEPNQPQHF,TGTGCCAGCAGTTCTCAGGAACCCAATCAGCCCCAGCATTTT
few,TRBV10-2,TRBJ2-7,-,CASRSRGGNEQYF,TGCGCCAGCAGGAGTCGTGGGGGGAACGAGCAGTACTTC
-,TRBV6-5,TRBJ2-7,TRBD2,CASSPSGLAAYEQYF,TGTGCCAGCAGCCCAAGCGGACTAGCCGCCTACGAGCAGTACTTC
-,TRBV28,TRBJ2-7,-,CASSTTGASYEQYF,TGTGCCAGCAGTACGACAGGCGCTTCCTACGAGCAGTACTTC
-,TRBV4-2,TRBJ1-2,-,CASSQDPQGYGYTF,TGTGCCAGCAGCCAAGATCCCCAGGGCTATGGCTACACCTTC
-,TRBV30,TRBJ1-1,-,CAWRRGPNTEAFF,TGTGCCTGGAGAAGAGGTCCGAACACTGAAGCTTTCTTT
-,TRBV7-9,TRBJ2-5,-,CASSLFSVQETQYF,TGTGCCAGCAGCTTATTCTCAGTTCAAGAGACCCAGTACTTC
few,TRBV19,TRBJ2-2,TRBD1,CASSTVTGKVGELFF,TGTGCCAGTAGTACTGTGACAGGGAAGGTCGGGGAGCTGTTTTTT
-,TRBV2,TRBJ1-2,-,CASSDWMGSGGQTYGYTF,TGTGCCAGCAGTGATTGGATGGGGAGCGGAGGACAGACCTATGGCTACACCTTC
-,TRBV18,TRBJ2-6,TRBD1,CASSRTGGDSGANVLTF,TGTGCCAGCTCCCGGACAGGGGGGGACTCTGGGGCCAACGTCCTGACTTTC
-,TRBV9,TRBJ2-6,TRBD1,CASSPRGGASLSSGANVLTF,TGTGCCAGCAGCCCACGAGGGGGCGCATCCCTTTCCTCTGGGGCCAACGTCCTGACTTTC
-,TRBV29-1,TRBJ1-1,TRBD1,CSAGTGLNTEAFF,TGCAGCGCAGGGACAGGGTTGAACACTGAAGCTTTCTTT
-,TRBV7-8,TRBJ2-7,-,CASSSPDSYEQYF,TGTGCCAGCAGCTCCCCCGACAGCTACGAGCAGTACTTC
-,TRBV27,TRBJ1-1,TRBD1,CASSPPGQVYTEAFF,TGTGCCAGCAGTCCCCCGGGACAGGTTTACACTGAAGCTTTCTTT
-,TRBV6-5,TRBJ2-2,TRBD2,CASSYLTSPNTGELFF,TGTGCCAGCAGTTACTTGACTAGCCCGAACACCGGGGAGCTGTTTTTT
-,TRBV7-2,TRBJ2-7,TRBD2,CASSRVAGGGSYEQYF,TGTGCCAGCAGCCGAGTAGCGGGTGGGGGCTCCTACGAGCAGTACTTC
-,TRBV5-4,TRBJ1-2,-,CASSWGTSEGRYGYTF,TGTGCCAGCAGCTGGGGGACTTCCGAAGGTCGTTATGGCTACACCTTC
few,TRBV23-1,TRBJ2-7,TRBD1,CASSRSLDRDRGEQYF,TGCGCCAGCAGTCGAAGTCTCGACCGGGACAGGGGCGAGCAGTACTTC
-,TRBV11-3,TRBJ2-1,-,CASSFKEDEQFF,TGTGCCAGCAGCTTTAAAGAGGATGAGCAGTTCTTC
-,TRBV7-2,TRBJ1-3,TRBD1,CASSPRQGTGNTIYF,TGTGCCAGCAGCCCCCGACAGGGCACTGGAAACACCATATATTTT
-,TRBV29-1,TRBJ2-3,-,CSVGPSTDTQYF,TGCAGCGTTGGGCCTAGCACAGATACGCAGTATTTT
-,TRBV5-8,TRBJ1-1,-,CASSLVRGAETEAFF,TGTGCCAGCAGCCTGGTACGGGGGGCTGAAACTGAAGCTTTCTTT
-,TRBV29-1,TRBJ2-7,-,CSSLRRGEQGRMEQYF,TGCAGCTCCCTACGGCGGGGAGAACAGGGGAGGATGGAGCAGTACTTC
-,TRBV27,TRBJ1-5,TRBD1,CASSFSSTGLQPQHF,TGTGCCAGCAGTTTCTCGTCGACAGGGCTTCAGCCCCAGCATTTT
-,TRBV18,TRBJ2-1,TRBD2,CASSPERGKGNEQFF,TGTGCCAGCTCACCAGAGCGGGGGAAGGGCAATGAGCAGTTCTTC
-,TRBV6-5,TRBJ1-1,-,CASSYSEGNTEAFF,TGTGCCAGCAGTTACTCGGAGGGCAACACTGAAGCTTTCTTT
-,TRBV29-1,TRBJ2-2,TRBD2,CSAGTSGSSGELFF,TGCAGCGCCGGGACTAGCGGGAGTAGCGGGGAGCTGTTTTTT
-,TRBV5-4,TRBJ2-1,-,CASSLGGGTDNEQFF,TGTGCCAGCAGCTTAGGGGGAGGGACCGACAATGAGCAGTTCTTC
-,TRBV28,TRBJ1-1,-,CASSLSWQGLFTEAFF,TGTGCCAGCAGTTTATCTTGGCAGGGCTTATTCACTGAAGCTTTCTTT
-,TRBV11-3,TRBJ2-7,-,CASSLAPNFYEQYF,TGTGCCAGCAGCTTAGCCCCAAATTTCTACGAGCAGTACTTC
-,TRBV5-1,TRBJ2-7,-,CASSLEGASYEQYF,TGCGCCAGCAGCTTGGAAGGGGCCAGCTACGAGCAGTACTTC
-,TRBV2,TRBJ1-2,TRBD1,CASSVGQARRF,TGTGCCAGCAGCGTTGGACAGGCGAGACGCTTC
-,TRBV5-6,TRBJ2-2,TRBD1,CASSLEQGYTGELFF,TGTGCCAGCAGCCTAGAACAGGGGTACACCGGGGAGCTGTTTTTT
-,TRBV6-5,TRBJ1-2,TRBD1,CASSRMTGGRDGYTF,TGTGCCAGCAGCAGAATGACAGGGGGCCGGGATGGCTACACCTTC
once,TRBV28,TRBJ1-2,-,CASSLLPRQHGYTF,TGTGCCAGCAGTTTATTGCCGAGACAGCATGGCTACACCTTC
-,TRBV7-8,TRBJ2-7,TRBD1,CASSEETGGGNLLREQYF,TGTGCCAGCAGCGAGGAAACAGGGGGCGGGAATTTGTTACGCGAGCAGTACTTC
-,TRBV2,TRBJ1-4,TRBD1,CASTGGGNEKLFF,TGTGCCAGTACAGGGGGGGGTAATGAAAAACTGTTTTTT
-,TRBV28,TRBJ2-7,-,CASSWKGPLSYEQYF,TGTGCCAGCAGTTGGAAGGGGCCCCTCTCCTACGAGCAGTACTTC
-,TRBV7-9,TRBJ2-1,TRBD1,CASSFSEEAQGDEQFF,TGTGCCAGCAGCTTTAGTGAGGAGGCCCAGGGGGATGAGCAGTTCTTC
once,TRBV29-1,TRBJ2-6,-,CSARVFGANVLTF,TGCAGCGCCAGGGTCTTTGGGGCCAACGTCCTGACTTTC
-,TRBV9,TRBJ2-7,-,CASSTLPGQGYEQYF,TGTGCCAGCAGCACCCTCCCGGGACAAGGCTACGAGCAGTACTTC
-,TRBV12-1,TRBJ2-7,-,CASSCPGQEGSYEQYF,TGTGCCAGCAGCTGCCCGGGACAGGAAGGGTCCTACGAGCAGTACTTC
-,TRBV7-2,TRBJ2-7,TRBD1,CASSLSGQGYEQYF,TGTGCCAGCAGCTTATCGGGACAGGGGTACGAGCAGTACTTC
-,TRBV14,TRBJ2-2,TRBD2,CASSQLAGPNGELFF,TGTGCCAGCAGCCAACTAGCGGGACCAAACGGGGAGCTGTTTTTT
-,TRBV27,TRBJ1-2,TRBD1,CASSGDRGLSGYTF,TGTGCCAGCAGTGGGGACAGGGGGCTCTCTGGCTACACCTTC
-,TRBV13,TRBJ2-5,-,CASSAGETQYF,TGTGCCAGCAGCGCCGGGGAGACCCAGTACTTC
-,TRBV19,TRBJ2-7,-,CASSSQGSYEQYF,TGTGCCAGTAGTTCACAGGGCTCCTACGAGCAGTACTTC
-,TRBV5-1,TRBJ2-7,-,CASSSLGQTDSYEQYF,TGCGCCAGCAGCTCCTTAGGACAGACAGACTCCTACGAGCAGTACTTC
-,TRBV6-1,TRBJ1-4,TRBD1,CASSGPGTGHEKLFF,TGTGCCAGCAGTGGGCCCGGGACAGGGCACGAAAAACTGTTTTTT
-,TRBV18,TRBJ2-2,TRBD2,CASSPRPGLAGEDTGELFF,TGTGCCAGCTCACCGCGACCGGGACTAGCGGGAGAGGACACCGGGGAGCTGTTTTTT